A single sample is the source of the 11 T cell receptor beta chains below, sequenced in a study of shared clonotypes between healthy human individuals. Here immunoSEQ multiplex PCR was the method, and the copy in TCRdb shows in-frame clones only, minus some. Of about 2.4 million clones in the sample, over 85% were seen once. The sequencing input was naive CD4+ T cells from PBMCs. The subset denotes: CD45RA+ positively selected. These receptors were taken from a man between 18 and 29 years old in good health. Some clones in this sample may be carry-over from other donors' samples.

Here the CDR3 reads CSAQQGFGFPAFF. CDR3 coding DNA: TGCAGCGCCCAACAGGGGTTTGGCTTTCCGGCTTTCTTT. The rearrangement joins TRBV29-1 to TRBJ1-1; 7 bases align to TRBD1. V gave up 7 bases and J gave up 11 bases; unmatched junction bases: 16. This CDR3 contains 13 residues. The germline V gene has CDR1 SQVTM and CDR2 ANQGSEA.

Comments on this clone: Other DNA sequences in the same sample also yield this CDR3. This sequence joins TRBV5-6 and TRBJ1-5, with no clear D. V lost 1 base and J 2 bases, leaving 4 bases between the germline ends. Germline V gives CDR1 SGHDT, CDR2 YYEEEE. The CDR3 consists of 13 residues. DNA of the CDR3: TGTGCCAGCAGCTTGTCCGGCAATCAGCCCCAGCATTTT. This gives the protein CASSLSGNQPQHF.

The CDR3 DNA follows: TGTGCCAGCAGCTTGGATGGACAGGGACTGGGTGGCTATGGCTACACCTTC. Protein product: CASSLDGQGLGGYGYTF. The V call is TRBV5-4, the J call TRBJ1-2, with TRBD1 identical over 8 bases. Per the germline V gene, CDR1 is SGHNT and CDR2 is YYREEE (reference sequence). The CDR3 contains 17 residues. The ends lost 0 bases at V and 4 bases at J; junction bases unmatched: 11.

This chain joins TRBV6-6 and TRBJ1-3, with D perhaps matching TRBD1 (6 bases). V lost 6 bases, J lost 0 bases, and 15 bases lay in between. This CDR3 has 16 amino acids. CDR1 and CDR2 (germline): MNHNY, SVGAGI (reference sequence). In nucleotides, the CDR3 is TGTGCCAGCAGCTACCCCCAGGGGTCCTCTGGAAACACCATATATTTT. Protein sequence: CASSYPQGSSGNTIYF.

The chain employs TRBV28 and TRBJ2-7, with D perhaps being TRBD1 or TRBD2 (6 bases each). Trimming cost V 11 bases and J 1 base, with 15 bases left between them. Germline lookup yields CDR1 MDHEN and CDR2 SYDVKM. The length of the CDR3 is 13 residues. The DNA of the CDR3 is TGTGCCGCCAAGGGGGGAGGTTCCTACGAGCAGTACTTC. This gives the protein CAAKGGGSYEQYF.

V usage is TRBV29-1 and J usage is TRBJ2-1; D possibly corresponds to TRBD2 (6 bases). Germline values: CDR1 SQVTM, CDR2 ANQGSEA. V gave up 2 bases and J gave up 2 bases, with 16 bases separating them. The CDR3 length is 16 residues. The chain's CDR3 is CSVERGSGGAYNEQFF. In nucleotides, the CDR3 is TGCAGCGTTGAAAGAGGGAGCGGAGGGGCCTACAATGAGCAGTTCTTC.

V usage is TRBV7-8 and J usage is TRBJ2-3; tentative D call: TRBD1 (5 bases). Between the trimmed V and J ends, which lost 6 bases and 3 bases, there was a span of 13 bases. Germline assignment: CDR1 SGHVS and CDR2 FQNEAQ. The CDR3 consists of 14 residues. The CDR3 region is CASSSQGFTDTQYF. The DNA for the CDR3 is TGTGCCAGCAGTTCTCAGGGATTTACAGATACGCAGTATTTT.

The gene calls are TRBV7-8 and TRBJ2-3; TRBD1 agrees at 7 bases. V gave up 5 bases and J gave up 1 base; unmatched junction bases: 3. CDR1 SGHVS and CDR2 FQNEAQ come from the germline V gene. The CDR3 runs to 14 residues. The CDR3 is CASSPGTGTDTQYF. The CDR3 DNA follows: TGTGCCAGCAGCCCCGGGACAGGCACAGATACGCAGTATTTT.

This clone was counted between two and nine times. The chain employs TRBV5-1 and TRBJ1-1, with 7 bases that match TRBD1. The CDR3 spans 15 residues. V lost 2 bases to trimming and J lost 3 bases; unmatched junction nucleotides: 7. In germline, CDR1 is SGHRS, CDR2 YFSETQ. For the CDR3, the DNA is TGCGCCAGCAGCTTTGGAACAGGGGATGACACTGAAGCTTTCTTT. Its protein product is CASSFGTGDDTEAFF.

In this sample, this clone turned up once. The chain combines TRBV5-1 with TRBJ2-5; maybe TRBD1 (6 bases). V shed 4 bases and J shed 5 bases, with 15 bases lying between them. The CDR3 consists of 14 residues. In germline, CDR1 is SGHRS, CDR2 YFSETQ. The CDR3: CASSVFTGSETQYF. CDR3 bases: TGCGCCAGCAGCGTGTTTACAGGGTCCGAGACCCAGTACTTC.

In the case of this clone: Other nucleotide sequences from this sample produce the same CDR3. The rearrangement joins TRBV7-2 to TRBJ2-1, with D uncertain. Trimming cost V 0 bases and J 0 bases, with 6 bases left between them. Germline V gene lookup returns CDR1 SGHTA and CDR2 FQGNSA. This CDR3 has 15 residues. The CDR3 loop is CASSLAESSYNEQFF. CDR3 in DNA: TGTGCCAGCAGCTTAGCCGAAAGCTCCTACAATGAGCAGTTCTTC.